This TCR beta chain was profiled in a study of blood T cells in healthy people across ages. Study observations and caveats: The recorded TCR beta diversity per million T cells decreased in a roughly linear manner with age. Long-lived donors had more naive CD4+ cells and higher diversity than aged donors. Any conclusive comparison of naive versus antigen-experienced cells was prevented by using unsorted PBMCs.

Primers used in a second PCR of about 7 to 11 cycles were a sample-barcoded 5' primer and a J-beta primer mix. TCRdb reprocessed the 5' RACE reads via MiXCR and lists one record per CDR3 protein. The sample records 730,000 or so distinct CDR3 sequences, around 43% being singletons. Trimming took off 6 bases at V and 7 bases at J, with 19 bases between the two ends. This CDR3 spans 15 amino acids. The V gene's germline CDR1 is MNHEY and CDR2 SVGEGT. Details on this clonotype: Its matching antigen is unknown.

V gene TRBV6-2 or TRBV6-3 combines with J gene TRBJ1-5; no definite D call. The receptor's source is a man aged 80 or over in good health. The sequenced sample was blood. CDR3 amino acids: CASSPRARRYQPQHF. The CDR3 DNA is TGTGCCAGCAGCCCCCGGGCTCGGCGGTACCAGCCCCAGCATTTT.